The 18 T cell receptor beta chains below were found in one sample sequenced in a study of blood T cells in healthy people across ages. With a J-beta primer mix and a sample-barcoded 5' primer, a second PCR ran about 6 to 11 cycles. TCRdb ran MiXCR on the 5' RACE reads and lists one entry per CDR3 protein. The table shows about 840,000 distinct CDR3 sequences, with roughly 28% occurring only once. These records were also assigned to another study, of T cells of mothers and their children.

Material: blood. The origin of the receptors is a middle-aged woman in good health.

Of note for this clonotype: Compared with germline, one end of the junction differs, possibly owing to a read error. The chain uses TRBV7-3 and TRBJ2-1; unclear D gene. CDR1 is SGHTA, CDR2 FQGTGA, per germline. There are 13 residues in the CDR3. In DNA, the CDR3 is TGTGCCGGCAGCTCTGGACGGAACAATGAGCAGTTCTTC. This codes for CAGSSGRNNEQFF.

The chain is built from TRBV4-2 and TRBJ2-6; D is ambiguous. The length of the CDR3 is 18 residues. The germline gives CDR1 LGHNA, CDR2 YNFKEQ. The V gene lost 0 bases and the J gene lost 0 bases, with 12 bases spanning the gap. The CDR3 reads CASSQDARAYSGANVLTF. CDR3 nucleotides: TGTGCCAGCAGCCAAGATGCCAGAGCCTACTCTGGGGCCAACGTCCTGACTTTC.

A few counts support this clonotype. As DNA, the CDR3 is TGTGCCAGCAGCCAAGAGCCAGTTGCAACTAATGAAAAACTGTTTTTT. This translates into CASSQEPVATNEKLFF. J is TRBJ1-4 and V is TRBV4-2; D is unresolved. CDR3 size: 16 residues. Trimming shortened V by 0 bases and J by 0 bases, and 8 bases separated the two germline ends. Germline loops: CDR1 LGHNA, CDR2 YNFKEQ.

V and J are TRBV7-9 and TRBJ2-1; 10 nucleotides align to TRBD2. This CDR3 is 17 amino acids long. V was clipped by 5 bases and J by 8 bases; unmatched bases: 15. Germline lookup yields CDR1 SEHNR and CDR2 FQNEAQ (reference sequence). CDR3 sequence reads: CASSPTRLAGLRYEQFF. For the CDR3, the DNA is TGTGCCAGCAGCCCGACCCGACTAGCGGGCCTAAGGTATGAGCAGTTCTTC.

This clonotype has only a few counts. The rearrangement uses TRBV4-2 and TRBJ2-7; perhaps D is TRBD1 or TRBD2 (5 bases each). Germline V gene sequence: CDR1 LGHNA, CDR2 YNFKEQ. CDR3 length: 16 amino acids. The V and J ends lost 4 bases and 4 bases respectively, with 20 bases between them. The DNA for the CDR3 is TGTGCCAGCAGCCCCGGGGACGGCCCCCCCTTGTACGAGCAGTACTTC. This encodes CASSPGDGPPLYEQYF.

V usage is TRBV27 and J usage is TRBJ2-7; 7 nucleotides line up with TRBD2. The CDR3 runs 15 residues. V trimming: 4 bases; J trimming: 7 bases; junction bases outside the gene matches: 13. The germline CDR1 and CDR2 sequences are MNHEY and SMNVEV (reference sequence). The CDR3 reads CASSSAETSKGEQYF. DNA for the CDR3: TGTGCCAGCAGTTCCGCCGAGACTAGCAAGGGGGAGCAGTACTTC.

The chain carries TRBV20-1 and TRBJ2-4, with 10 bases lining up with TRBD2. With the DNA end fitting TRBJ2-7 better, the J assignment may be wrong. CDR3 length: 15 residues. Germline CDR1 is DFQATT and CDR2 is SNEGSKA (reference sequence). CDR3 residues: CSVPTASGGGYEQYF. For the CDR3, the DNA is TGCAGTGTTCCCACCGCTAGCGGGGGAGGCTACGAGCAGTACTTC.

This chain connects TRBV18 to TRBJ1-3; 8 bases align to TRBD1. Per the germline V gene, CDR1 is KGHSH and CDR2 is LQKENI. The CDR3 is 16 residues long. V trimming: 3 bases; J trimming: 4 bases; junction bases outside the gene matches: 8. The CDR3, as DNA: TGTGCCAGCTCACCGACGGACAGGGCGCGCGGAAACACCATATATTTT. Its protein product is CASSPTDRARGNTIYF.

In its sample, this clonotype was seen many times. DNA of the CDR3: TGCGCCAGCAGCCAAGAGGGGGTTAAGACCCAGTACTTC. This translates into CASSQEGVKTQYF. V usage is TRBV4-1 and J usage is TRBJ2-5, with D possibly called TRBD1 or TRBD2 (5 bases each). This CDR3 spans 13 amino acids. The germline V and J ends were trimmed by 0 bases and 6 bases, with 8 bases remaining between them. Germline V gene data show CDR1 as MGHRA and CDR2 as YSYEKL.

A remark on this clonotype: A much larger clone differs by one base, so this may be a read error. The chain links TRBV9 to TRBJ2-7; weak D call: TRBD1 (6 bases). Trimming stripped 0 bases from V and 0 bases from J, with 13 bases between. The CDR3 is made up of 16 amino acids. Looked up from germline, CDR1 is SGDLS and CDR2 is YYNGEE. CDR3 coding DNA: TGTGCCAGCAGCGTAGGAACAGGGCAGAGCTCCTACGAGCAGTACTTC. This sequence encodes CASSVGTGQSSYEQYF.

The V gene is TRBV5-1, the J gene TRBJ2-5, with 10 bases fitting TRBD2. CDR1 is SGHRS and CDR2 is YFSETQ in the germline V gene. This CDR3 spans 14 amino acids. With V trimmed by 4 bases and J by 4 bases, 4 bases remained unmatched. CDR3 sequence reads: CASSATSGVETQYF. CDR3 sequence (DNA): TGCGCCAGCAGCGCTACTAGCGGGGTAGAGACCCAGTACTTC.

This clonotype was seen at least ten times. The chain recombines TRBV4-2 with TRBJ2-5, with D possibly matching TRBD2 (6 bases). V lost 1 base to trimming and J lost 5 bases, with 14 bases between them. This CDR3 contains 15 residues. Germline-derived CDR1 and CDR2 are LGHNA and YNFKEQ. The CDR3 DNA reads as TGTGCCAGCAGCCAAGCGGAGGGCACGGGTGAGACCCAGTACTTC. Translation gives CASSQAEGTGETQYF.

V gene TRBV20-1 combines with J gene TRBJ2-7; D is possibly TRBD2 (6 bases). CDR1 is DFQATT, CDR2 SNEGSKA, per germline (reference sequence). V was pared by 6 bases and J by 7 bases, with 22 bases between. The CDR3 is 14 amino acids. The CDR3 sequence is CSARPGGSDNEQYF. CDR3 in DNA: TGCAGTGCCAGGCCCGGGGGATCGGACAATGAGCAGTACTTC.

This clonotype was seen ten or more times. This CDR3 reads CASSLRRLAGGLSTDTQYF. CDR3 coding DNA: TGTGCCAGCAGCTTACGGAGGCTAGCGGGGGGGCTTAGCACAGATACGCAGTATTTT. V and J are TRBV7-9 and TRBJ2-3; 12 bases map to TRBD2. The CDR3 has 19 residues. Germline lookup yields CDR1 SEHNR and CDR2 FQNEAQ (reference sequence). After removal of 2 bases from V and 0 bases from J, the junction contained 9 bases not matched to a gene.

This clonotype was counted ten times or more. Since a much larger clone is just one base distant, this may be a read error. V gene TRBV28 combines with J gene TRBJ2-7; no reliable D call. The CDR3 spans 11 residues. The germline V gene encodes CDR1 MDHEN and CDR2 SYDVKM. V was shortened by 0 bases and J by 6 bases, with 3 bases between the two germline ends. The CDR3 region is CASSLWGEQYF. CDR3 nucleotides: TGTGCCAGCAGTTTATGGGGCGAGCAGTACTTC.

The table lists this clonotype with many counts. The chain is built from TRBV6-2 or TRBV6-3 and TRBJ2-7; D unresolved. V shed 1 base and J shed 2 bases, with 3 bases lying between them. The CDR3 runs 12 residues. Per germline, CDR1 MNHEY and CDR2 SVGEGT. For the CDR3, the DNA is TGTGCCAGCAGTTACTTTCCCTACGAGCAGTACTTC. Protein product: CASSYFPYEQYF.

This clonotype was seen a handful of times. This chain links TRBV4-1 with TRBJ1-1, with 10 nucleotides matching TRBD1. Germline CDR1 reads MGHRA; CDR2 reads YSYEKL. V was pared by 0 bases and J by 4 bases, with 5 bases of the junction left unmatched. The CDR3 sequence is 16 residues long. In DNA form, the CDR3 reads TGCGCCAGCAGCCAAGAGTACCGGACAGGGGGCACTGAAGCTTTCTTT. Its translation is CASSQEYRTGGTEAFF.

This chain uses TRBV20-1 with TRBJ1-1; TRBD1 aligns across 7 bases. The germline V gene has CDR1 DFQATT and CDR2 SNEGSKA (reference sequence). Trimming removed 4 bases from V and 3 bases from J; junction bases left unmatched: 5. The CDR3 covers 13 residues. The CDR3 DNA follows: TGCAGTGCTACGGACAGGAAACACACTGAAGCTTTCTTT. Translating it yields CSATDRKHTEAFF.